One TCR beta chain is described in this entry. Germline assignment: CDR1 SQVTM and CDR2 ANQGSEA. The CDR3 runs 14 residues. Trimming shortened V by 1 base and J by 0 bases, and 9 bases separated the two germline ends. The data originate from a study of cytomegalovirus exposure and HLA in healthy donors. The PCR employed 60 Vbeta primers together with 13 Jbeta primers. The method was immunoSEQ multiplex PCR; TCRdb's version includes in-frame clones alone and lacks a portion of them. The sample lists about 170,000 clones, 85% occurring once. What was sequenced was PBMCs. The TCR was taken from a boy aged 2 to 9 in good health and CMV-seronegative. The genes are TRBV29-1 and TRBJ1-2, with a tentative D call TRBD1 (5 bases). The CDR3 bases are TGCAGCGTTGAAGGAGTCAGGGCTAACTATGGCTACACCTTC. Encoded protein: CSVEGVRANYGYTF.